The 8 T cell receptor beta chains listed next were all sequenced from one sample in a study of shared clonotypes between healthy human individuals. TCRdb keeps only in-frame clones here, not all; method: immunoSEQ multiplex PCR. The table lists 850,000 to 1,200,000 clones, approximately 70% of them singletons. Source material: memory CD4+ T cells sorted from blood. Subset here: CD45RA-negative fraction. All receptors derive from a man aged 18 to 35 in good health.

Of note for this clone: A read error is likely here: a far larger clone is one base away. In the same sample, other DNA sequences code for this CDR3. The chain couples TRBV11-2 to TRBJ2-7; 9 nucleotides agree with TRBD1. The CDR3 spans 14 residues. Trimming took 4 bases from V and 1 from J; bases not matched to a gene: 2. Germline loops: CDR1 SGHAT, CDR2 FQNNGV. The CDR3 reads CASSSGTGSYEQYF. CDR3 in DNA: TGTGCCAGCAGCTCAGGGACAGGGTCCTACGAGCAGTACTTC.

This clone was observed a handful of times. The genes are TRBV7-3 and TRBJ1-4; TRBD1 matches 7 bases. Looked up from germline, CDR1 is SGHTA and CDR2 is FQGTGA. The ends lost 5 bases at V and 8 bases at J; junction bases unmatched: 11. This CDR3 is 15 amino acids long. The CDR3 spells CASSPPGGMGEKLFF. The CDR3 DNA reads as TGTGCCAGCAGCCCCCCAGGGGGTATGGGGGAAAAACTGTTTTTT.

Of note for this clone: The sample contains more than one DNA sequence encoding this CDR3. V and J are TRBV10-3 and TRBJ1-6, with 10 bases lining up with TRBD1. Losses at the gene ends were 8 bases for V and 5 bases for J; bases not matched to a gene: 3. The germline V gene has CDR1 ENHRY and CDR2 SYGVKD. The CDR3 has 14 residues. CDR3 sequence: CAIGDRGDNSPLHF. CDR3 bases: TGTGCCATCGGGGACAGGGGAGATAATTCACCCCTCCACTTT.

This chain connects TRBV18 to TRBJ1-1, with 10 bases aligning to TRBD1. Losses at the gene ends were 4 bases for V and 0 bases for J; bases not matched to a gene: 8. CDR1 is KGHSH, CDR2 LQKENI, per germline. The CDR3 extends over 17 amino acids. CDR3 DNA: TGTGCCAGCTCACTCCGGGACAGGGGCCTATTGAACACTGAAGCTTTCTTT. This codes for CASSLRDRGLLNTEAFF. Full variable domain (missing parts from reference TRBV18 and TRBJ1-1): NAGVMQNPRHLVRRRGQEARLRCSPMKGHSHVYWYRQLPEEGLKFMVYLQKENIIDESGMPKERFSAEFPKEGPSILRIQQVVRGDSAAYFCASSLRDRGLLNTEAFFGQGTRLTVV.

V usage is TRBV7-2 and J usage is TRBJ2-2; D gene uncertain. Germline V gene sequence: CDR1 SGHTA, CDR2 FQGNSA. V was shortened by 2 bases and J by 1 base, with 5 bases between the two germline ends. The CDR3 runs to 14 residues. In DNA form, the CDR3 reads TGTGCCAGCAGCTTACCGTTGAACACCGGGGAGCTGTTTTTT. Its protein product is CASSLPLNTGELFF. Using reference TRBV7-2 and TRBJ2-2 for the parts outside the CDR3, the full variable domain is GAGVSQSPSNKVTEKGKDVELRCDPISGHTALYWYRQSLGQGLEFLIYFQGNSAPDKSGLPSDRFSAERTGGSVSTLTIQRTQQEDSAVYLCASSLPLNTGELFFGEGSRLTVL.

This clone occurred many times. This sample includes further DNA sequences coding for the same CDR3. V and J are TRBV20-1 and TRBJ1-2; D ambiguous. V lost 0 bases to trimming and J lost 4 bases, with 3 bases between them. Germline V gives CDR1 DFQATT, CDR2 SNEGSKA (reference sequence). CDR3 length: 11 residues. DNA of the CDR3: TGCAGTGCTAGAGATGTCTATGGCTACACCTTC. This encodes CSARDVYGYTF.

The CDR3 DNA reads as TGCGCCAGCAGCTTGTTGTCCGGATTGGGCACAGATACGCAGTATTTT. Translating gives CASSLLSGLGTDTQYF. The chain employs TRBV5-1 and TRBJ2-3; D call uncertain. V shed 1 base and J shed 1 base, with 13 bases lying between them. The germline gives CDR1 SGHRS, CDR2 YFSETQ. The CDR3 contains 16 residues. The variable domain in full, completed from reference TRBV5-1 and TRBJ2-3, reads KAGVTQTPRYLIKTRGQQVTLSCSPISGHRSVSWYQQTPGQGLQFLFEYFSETQRNKGNFPGRFSGRQFSNSRSEMNVSTLELGDSALYLCASSLLSGLGTDTQYFGPGTRLTVL.

This clone was observed once. The chain recombines TRBV7-2 with TRBJ2-3; 11 bases map to TRBD2. Germline V lookup: CDR1 SGHTA, CDR2 FQGNSA. This CDR3 region has 15 residues. The J segment lost 4 bases and the V segment lost 8 bases, leaving 8 bases of the junction unmatched. The CDR3 coding sequence is TGTGCCAGCTCGGGACTAGCGGATAAATCAGATACGCAGTATTTT. Protein sequence: CASSGLADKSDTQYF.